This TCR beta chain was identified during a study of blood T cells in healthy people across ages. A second PCR of 7 to 11 cycles used a sample-barcoded 5' primer and a J-beta primer mix. TCRdb analysed the 5' RACE reads with MiXCR anew, one entry per CDR3 protein. The data contain around 1.5 million distinct CDR3 sequences, 30% to 35% of them singletons. The germline V and J ends were trimmed by 3 bases and 7 bases, with 13 bases remaining between them. Germline V gene sequence: CDR1 DFQATT, CDR2 SNEGSKA (reference sequence). The CDR3 contains 12 residues. Sequencing was done on a sample of blood. This clonotype was obtained from a woman in her 30s in good health. The V gene is TRBV20-1, the J gene TRBJ2-7, with D perhaps matching TRBD2 (6 bases). This chain's CDR3 is CSARDYPKEQYF. The CDR3 DNA reads as TGCAGTGCTAGGGACTATCCGAAAGAGCAGTACTTC.